This TCR beta chain was captured by sequencing in a study of OX40 agonist ivuxolimab in advanced cancers. General observations from the study: Part of the nonresponder group also had normalized T-cell clonal expansion that was low.

TCRdb's table, derived via immunoSEQ multiplex PCR, lists solely in-frame clones and lacks some. The sample lists 120,000 or so clones; around 95% were seen once. Germline loops: CDR1 MNHNY, CDR2 SVGAGI (reference sequence). The CDR3 loop spans 14 amino acids. The V and J ends lost 4 bases and 8 bases, in that order; junction bases with no gene match: 8. Note on this clone: Its target is unknown.

Sequenced here: CD4+ or CD8+ T cells sorted from blood, sampled in a trial of the OX40 agonist ivuxolimab. This rearrangement joins TRBV6-6 to TRBJ1-2, with 9 bases lining up with TRBD1. The clonotype originates from an adult with an advanced solid tumor such as melanoma, head and neck, liver or kidney cancer. The CDR3, as DNA: TGTGCCAGCAGTTCGGGACAGGGATTAAAGGGCTACACCTTC. This encodes CASSSGQGLKGYTF.